This is a list of T cell receptor beta chains from one sample in a study of blood T cell repertoires in COVID-19. Some clones are missing from TCRdb's copy, which holds only in-frame ones; the method was immunoSEQ multiplex PCR. In the table there are 100,000 to 150,000 clones, 90% of which are singletons. Material: peripheral blood. The source of these receptors is a woman aged 55-75 years with COVID-19, enrolled during active disease. The CDR3 runs from the conserved cysteine through the conserved F or W. A D gene is named only where the DNA matches it firmly. Part of the rows lack a size; the others show once, few, many or a class for expanded clones.

v_gene: TRBV6-2/TRBV6-3; j_gene: TRBJ1-5; abundance: .; d_gene: TRBD1; CDR3aa: CASSYSRDRGRDSNQPQHF; CDR3nt: TGTGCCAGCAGTTACTCCCGGGACAGGGGGCGCGATAGCAATCAGCCCCAGCATTTT
v_gene: TRBV27; j_gene: TRBJ1-1; abundance: .; d_gene: TRBD1; CDR3aa: CASSLSAGTGGTEAFF; CDR3nt: TGTGCCAGCAGTTTATCAGCCGGGACAGGGGGCACTGAAGCTTTCTTT
v_gene: TRBV11-2; j_gene: TRBJ2-3; abundance: .; d_gene: TRBD2; CDR3aa: CASSLDLGAGGTDTQYF; CDR3nt: TGTGCCAGCAGCTTAGATCTGGGCGCGGGGGGCACAGATACGCAGTATTTT
v_gene: TRBV7-2; j_gene: TRBJ2-4; abundance: .; d_gene: TRBD2; CDR3aa: CASSLSTSVGIQYF; CDR3nt: TGTGCCAGCAGCCTCTCGACTAGCGTGGGCATTCAGTACTTC
v_gene: TRBV15; j_gene: TRBJ2-5; abundance: .; d_gene: .; CDR3aa: CATSRGLQETQYF; CDR3nt: TGTGCCACCAGCAGAGGGCTCCAAGAGACCCAGTACTTC
v_gene: TRBV6-5; j_gene: TRBJ1-2; abundance: .; d_gene: .; CDR3aa: CASSPDDQGYYGYTF; CDR3nt: TGTGCCAGCAGTCCAGACGATCAGGGATACTATGGCTACACCTTC
v_gene: TRBV7-2; j_gene: TRBJ2-5; abundance: .; d_gene: .; CDR3aa: CASSLGQRETQYF; CDR3nt: TGTGCCAGCAGCTTAGGGCAAAGAGAGACCCAGTACTTC
v_gene: TRBV7-9; j_gene: TRBJ1-4; abundance: few; d_gene: TRBD1; CDR3aa: CASSSGTGWTNEKLFF; CDR3nt: TGTGCCAGCAGCTCTGGGACAGGGTGGACTAATGAAAAACTGTTTTTT
v_gene: TRBV19; j_gene: TRBJ2-3; abundance: .; d_gene: .; CDR3aa: CASRSIETDTQYF; CDR3nt: TGTGCCAGTAGGTCCATAGAAACAGATACGCAGTATTTT
v_gene: TRBV9; j_gene: TRBJ2-3; abundance: .; d_gene: TRBD1; CDR3aa: CASSPPGGVLRADTQYF; CDR3nt: TGTGCCAGCAGCCCACCAGGGGGCGTTCTTCGAGCAGATACGCAGTATTTT
v_gene: TRBV3-1/TRBV3-2; j_gene: TRBJ1-1; abundance: once; d_gene: .; CDR3aa: CASSQLTGTEAFF; CDR3nt: TGTGCCAGCAGTCAACTGACGGGCACTGAAGCTTTCTTT
v_gene: TRBV15; j_gene: TRBJ1-6; abundance: .; d_gene: .; CDR3aa: CATSRGRENSPLHF; CDR3nt: TGTGCCACCAGCAGAGGACGGGAAAATTCACCCCTCCACTTT
v_gene: TRBV18; j_gene: TRBJ1-1; abundance: .; d_gene: TRBD1; CDR3aa: CASSTGQGNTEAFF; CDR3nt: TGTGCCAGCTCAACGGGACAGGGAAACACTGAAGCTTTCTTT
v_gene: TRBV7-2; j_gene: TRBJ2-6; abundance: .; d_gene: .; CDR3aa: CASSQRVSGANVLTF; CDR3nt: TGTGCCAGCAGCCAGAGGGTCTCTGGGGCCAACGTCCTGACTTTC
v_gene: TRBV15; j_gene: TRBJ1-4; abundance: .; d_gene: .; CDR3aa: CATRVGGSNEKLFF; CDR3nt: TGTGCCACCAGAGTCGGAGGTTCTAATGAAAAACTGTTTTTT
v_gene: TRBV7-6; j_gene: TRBJ2-1; abundance: .; d_gene: .; CDR3aa: CASSEDTSSYNEQFF; CDR3nt: TGTGCCAGCAGCGAAGACACGAGCTCCTACAATGAGCAGTTCTTC
v_gene: TRBV10-3; j_gene: TRBJ1-3; abundance: .; d_gene: TRBD1; CDR3aa: CAIRDRGNF; CDR3nt: TGTGCCATCCGGGACAGGGGTAATTTT
v_gene: TRBV20-1; j_gene: TRBJ1-2; abundance: .; d_gene: .; CDR3aa: CSASGGPGYTF; CDR3nt: TGCAGTGCTAGTGGAGGCCCTGGCTACACCTTC
v_gene: TRBV11-2; j_gene: TRBJ1-2; abundance: .; d_gene: .; CDR3aa: CASSLGTGDYTF; CDR3nt: TGTGCCAGCAGCTTAGGTACGGGGGACTACACCTTC
v_gene: TRBV5-4; j_gene: TRBJ1-2; abundance: .; d_gene: .; CDR3aa: CASRLQGDYGYTF; CDR3nt: TGTGCCAGCAGGCTACAGGGTGACTATGGCTACACCTTC
v_gene: TRBV12-1; j_gene: TRBJ1-2; abundance: .; d_gene: .; CDR3aa: CASSPPSGGQGAGYTF; CDR3nt: TGTGCCAGCAGCCCACCAAGCGGGGGGCAGGGGGCAGGCTACACCTTC
v_gene: TRBV4-3; j_gene: TRBJ2-2; abundance: .; d_gene: TRBD1; CDR3aa: CASSQTGTGNTGELFF; CDR3nt: TGCGCCAGCAGCCAAACCGGGACAGGGAACACCGGGGAGCTGTTTTTT